A single sample gave rise to the 18 T cell receptor beta chains below, sequenced in a study of CXCR3-negative and CXCR3-positive naive CD8 T cells. The method, 5' RACE with UMI labels, was used to prepare the TRB cDNA libraries. TCRdb processed the 5' RACE reads again and assigns one entry to each CDR3 protein, with no DNA. The sample data list about 6,600 distinct CDR3 sequences. The sample consisted of naive CXCR3- CD8+ T cells from blood. The sample's subset: CD45RO-CCR7+CD27+CD95- naive CD8+ T cells lacking CXCR3 (TNR3-). These receptors were taken from a human donor in good health. Some clones in this sample may be carry-over from other donors' samples.

The chain carries TRBV28 and TRBJ2-1; lacking DNA, the TRBD2 call made by TCRdb goes unchecked. The length of the CDR3 is 17 residues. The germline V gene encodes CDR1 MDHEN and CDR2 SYDVKM. The CDR3 reads CASTEGLAVGSYNEQFF.

Judged by frequency, this clonotype is medium-sized (0.01 to 0.1%). CDR3 loop: CASSLDPSGSFGDTQYF. V is TRBV7-3 and J is TRBJ2-3; TCRdb calls TRBD2, which cannot be checked without DNA. The CDR3 is 17 amino acids. Germline assignment: CDR1 SGHTA and CDR2 FQGTGA. The whole variable domain, remainder taken from reference TRBV7-3 and TRBJ2-3, is GAGVSQTPSNKVTEKGKYVELRCDPISGHTALYWYRQSLGQGPEFLIYFQGTGAADDSGLPNDRFFAVRPEGSVSTLKIQRTERGDSAVYLCASSLDPSGSFGDTQYFGPGTRLTVL.

This clonotype is labeled medium-sized based on frequency. The chain recombines TRBV14 with TRBJ2-1; TCRdb selects TRBD2, and the lack of DNA leaves this call unchecked. The CDR3 runs 15 residues. Germline CDR1 reads SGHDN; CDR2 reads FVKESK. The CDR3 is CASSPRGLVSNEQFF.

The chain links TRBV29-1 to TRBJ2-2. Looked up from germline, CDR1 is SQVTM and CDR2 is ANQGSEA. The CDR3 is made up of 11 amino acids. The CDR3: CSAWWTGELFF.

This chain connects TRBV29-1 to TRBJ2-6. The germline V gene encodes CDR1 SQVTM and CDR2 ANQGSEA. There are 14 residues in the CDR3. The chain's CDR3 is CSAGGSAGANVLTF.

The rearrangement links TRBV6-5 to TRBJ1-3; TCRdb's assignment of TRBD1 cannot be checked, as there is no DNA. Germline values: CDR1 MNHEY, CDR2 SVGAGI. The CDR3 sequence is 15 residues long. CDR3 sequence reads: CASRVTGFSGNTIYF.

The chain uses TRBV5-4 and TRBJ1-1. The germline V gene has CDR1 SGHNT and CDR2 YYREEE (reference sequence). CDR3 length: 13 amino acids. This CDR3 reads CASSLARSAEAFF.

This clonotype shows up as medium-sized by frequency. V and J are TRBV24-1 and TRBJ2-1; TCRdb lists TRBD1, though no DNA is available to test this call. This CDR3 spans 14 amino acids. Germline CDR1 and CDR2: KGHDR and SFDVKD. CDR3: CATSAGGSYNEQFF.

The V call is TRBV12-3 or TRBV12-4, the J call TRBJ2-3; the TCRdb D gene call, TRBD1, has no DNA to confirm it. This CDR3 comprises 14 residues. CDR3: CASSPRGGTDTQYF.

This clonotype registers medium-sized by frequency. This chain connects TRBV13 to TRBJ2-1; TCRdb's D call, TRBD2, is unchecked because there is no DNA. The CDR3 totals 13 residues. In germline, CDR1 is PRHDT, CDR2 FYEKMQ (reference sequence). CDR3 sequence reads: CASKLVGGHEQFF.

This sequence joins TRBV28 and TRBJ2-7; TCRdb's assignment of TRBD2 cannot be checked, as there is no DNA. Per the germline V gene, CDR1 is MDHEN and CDR2 is SYDVKM. CDR3 length: 13 amino acids. CDR3 loop: CATQSGGAYEQYF.

This clonotype ranks as medium-sized (0.01 to 0.1%) in terms of frequency. This chain joins TRBV28 and TRBJ2-7. The germline CDR1 and CDR2 sequences are MDHEN and SYDVKM. This CDR3 region has 12 residues. CDR3 loop: CASSYSSYEQYF.

This clonotype shows up as medium-sized by frequency. The chain couples TRBV6-2 or TRBV6-3 to TRBJ2-5. The germline V gene has CDR1 MNHEY and CDR2 SVGEGT. The CDR3 is 12 residues long. The CDR3 loop reads CASSYSDETQYF.

This clonotype is medium-sized (0.01 to 0.1%) by frequency. CDR3 residues: CASSLPTSGRGTDTQYF. The chain is built from TRBV7-2 and TRBJ2-3; absent DNA, TCRdb's TRBD2 call cannot be checked. The V gene's germline CDR1 is SGHTA and CDR2 FQGNSA. The CDR3 is 17 amino acids. The full variable domain, its missing parts supplied by reference TRBV7-2 and TRBJ2-3, is GAGVSQSPSNKVTEKGKDVELRCDPISGHTALYWYRQSLGQGLEFLIYFQGNSAPDKSGLPSDRFSAERTGGSVSTLTIQRTQQEDSAVYLCASSLPTSGRGTDTQYFGPGTRLTVL.

This chain joins TRBV3-1 and TRBJ2-6; with no DNA, the TCRdb D assignment of TRBD1 cannot be verified. This CDR3 contains 16 residues. CDR1 LGHDT and CDR2 YNNKEL come from the germline V gene (reference sequence). The CDR3 region is CASSQGRCSGANVLTF. Full variable domain (rest looked up from reference TRBV3-1 and TRBJ2-6): DTAVSQTPKYLVTQMGNDKSIKCEQNLGHDTMYWYKQDSKKFLKIMFSYNNKELIINETVPNRFSPKSPDKAHLNLHINSLELGDSAVYFCASSQGRCSGANVLTFGAGSRLTVL.

The genes are TRBV20-1 and TRBJ2-3; TCRdb lists TRBD1, though no DNA is available to test this call. The CDR3 is 18 residues long. Per the germline V gene, CDR1 is DFQATT and CDR2 is SNEGSKA (reference sequence). The CDR3 is CSATRGDRGVSSTDTQYF.

This clonotype ranks as medium-sized (0.01 to 0.1%) in terms of frequency. The rearrangement links TRBV7-3 to TRBJ1-3; there is no DNA to check the TCRdb D call of TRBD1. There are 15 residues in the CDR3. From germline, CDR1 is SGHTA and CDR2 FQGTGA. This CDR3 reads CASSLSGGYGNTIYF.

Considering frequency, this clonotype is medium-sized. This chain connects TRBV20-1 to TRBJ2-1. In germline, CDR1 is DFQATT, CDR2 SNEGSKA (reference sequence). This CDR3 contains 14 residues. CDR3 in amino acids: CSARRDPSYNEQFF.